The sequence of this T cell receptor (beta chain) was determined in a study of shared clonotypes between healthy human individuals. Across the study: Per donor, CD8 memory used one plate, CD8 naive used two, CD4 memory used three and CD4 naive used three.

With 2 bases removed from V and 6 bases from J, the gap between germline ends came to 9 bases. Germline CDR1 SGHRS, CDR2 YFSETQ. The CDR3 loop spans 13 amino acids. As handled by the study authors: ImmunoSEQ output lacked quality scores and full-length reads, limiting matched filtering. Assay: immunoSEQ multiplex PCR; the TCRdb copy retains only in-frame clones and omits some. D and trimming come from the DNA, and the V and J calls and clone size come from that table. The sample contains approximately 710,000 clones, roughly 87% of which appear only once. Findings and caveats of the study: Sequencing depth was expected to influence donor clonotype sharing.

Worth noting for this clone: Its antigen remains unknown.

The J gene is TRBJ2-1, the V gene TRBV5-1; D unresolved. Sequencing input: memory CD8+ T cells from PBMCs. Subset indicated: CD45RO+ cells pooled with CCR7-negative TemRA cells. This TCR was sampled from a man younger than 35 in good health. Some clones in this sample may be carry-over from other donors' samples. The CDR3 loop reads CASSFNPANEQFF. In DNA, the CDR3 is TGCGCCAGCAGCTTTAACCCCGCCAATGAGCAGTTCTTC.